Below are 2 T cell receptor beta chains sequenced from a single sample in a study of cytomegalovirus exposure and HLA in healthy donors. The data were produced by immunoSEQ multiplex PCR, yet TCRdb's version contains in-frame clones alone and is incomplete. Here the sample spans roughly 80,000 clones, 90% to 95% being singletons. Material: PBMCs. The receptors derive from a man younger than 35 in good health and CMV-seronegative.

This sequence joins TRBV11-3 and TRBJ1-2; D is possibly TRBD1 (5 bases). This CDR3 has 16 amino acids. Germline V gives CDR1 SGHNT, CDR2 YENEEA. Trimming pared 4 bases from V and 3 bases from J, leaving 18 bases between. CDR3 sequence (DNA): TGTGCCAGCAGCTCCTACCTCAGGGCAGCTCACTATGGCTACACCTTC. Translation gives CASSSYLRAAHYGYTF.

Written as DNA, the CDR3 is TGTGCCAGCAGTTACTCGGGACAGTTGAACACTGAAGCTTTCTTT. This codes for CASSYSGQLNTEAFF. The chain couples TRBV6-5 to TRBJ1-1, with 7 bases identical to TRBD1. V lost 0 bases, J lost 0 bases, and 1 base stayed unmatched. This CDR3 is 15 amino acids long. The germline CDR1 and CDR2 sequences are MNHEY and SVGAGI.